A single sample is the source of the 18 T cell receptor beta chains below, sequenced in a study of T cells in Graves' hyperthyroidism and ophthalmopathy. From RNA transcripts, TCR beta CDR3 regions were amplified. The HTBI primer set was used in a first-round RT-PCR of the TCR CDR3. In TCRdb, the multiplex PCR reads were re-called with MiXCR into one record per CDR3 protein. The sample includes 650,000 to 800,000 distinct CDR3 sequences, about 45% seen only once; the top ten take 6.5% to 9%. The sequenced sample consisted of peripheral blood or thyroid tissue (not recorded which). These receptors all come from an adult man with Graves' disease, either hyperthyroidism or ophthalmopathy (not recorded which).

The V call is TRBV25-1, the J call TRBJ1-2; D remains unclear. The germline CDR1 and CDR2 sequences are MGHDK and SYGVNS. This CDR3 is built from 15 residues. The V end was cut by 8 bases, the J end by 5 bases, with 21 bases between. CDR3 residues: CASSPRLEAGYGYTF. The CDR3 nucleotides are TGTGCCAGCTCACCACGCCTGGAGGCAGGTTATGGCTACACCTTC.

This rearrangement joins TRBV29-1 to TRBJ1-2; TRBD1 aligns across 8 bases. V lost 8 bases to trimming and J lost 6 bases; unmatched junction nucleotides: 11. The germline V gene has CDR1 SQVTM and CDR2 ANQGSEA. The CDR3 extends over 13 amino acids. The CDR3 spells CSLEAGGLDGYTF. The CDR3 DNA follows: TGCAGCTTGGAGGCAGGGGGCTTGGATGGCTACACCTTC. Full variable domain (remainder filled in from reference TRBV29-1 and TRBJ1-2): SAVISQKPSRDICQRGTSLTIQCQVDSQVTMMFWYRQQPGQSLTLIATANQGSEATYESGFVIDKFPISRPNLTFSTLTVSNMSPEDSSIYLCSLEAGGLDGYTFGSGTRLTVV.

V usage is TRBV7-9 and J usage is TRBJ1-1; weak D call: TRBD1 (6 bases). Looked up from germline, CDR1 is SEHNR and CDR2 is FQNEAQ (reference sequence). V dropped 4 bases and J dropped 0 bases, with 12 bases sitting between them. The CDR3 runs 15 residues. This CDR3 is CASSSYRALNTEAFF. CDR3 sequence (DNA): TGTGCCAGCAGCTCCTACAGGGCTTTGAACACTGAAGCTTTCTTT.

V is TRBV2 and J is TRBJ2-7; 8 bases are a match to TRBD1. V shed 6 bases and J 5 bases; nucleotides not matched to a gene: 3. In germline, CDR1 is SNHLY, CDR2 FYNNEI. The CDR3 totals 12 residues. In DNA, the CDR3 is TGTGCCAGCAGGGCAGGGGGCAACGAGCAGTACTTC. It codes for CASRAGGNEQYF.

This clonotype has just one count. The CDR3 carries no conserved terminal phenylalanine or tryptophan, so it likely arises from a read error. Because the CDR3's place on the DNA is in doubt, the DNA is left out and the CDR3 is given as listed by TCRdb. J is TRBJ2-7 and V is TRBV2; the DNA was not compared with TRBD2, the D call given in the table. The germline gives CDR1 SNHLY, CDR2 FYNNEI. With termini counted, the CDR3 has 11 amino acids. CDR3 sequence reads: CASSEVAAGGL.

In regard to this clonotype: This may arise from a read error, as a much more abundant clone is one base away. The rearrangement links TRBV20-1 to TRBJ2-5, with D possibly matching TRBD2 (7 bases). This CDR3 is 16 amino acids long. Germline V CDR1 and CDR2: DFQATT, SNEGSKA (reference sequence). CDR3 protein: CSARDLVSAGQGTQYF. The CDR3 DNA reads TGCAGTGCTAGAGATCTTGTTTCAGCGGGACAAGGGACCCAGTACTTC.

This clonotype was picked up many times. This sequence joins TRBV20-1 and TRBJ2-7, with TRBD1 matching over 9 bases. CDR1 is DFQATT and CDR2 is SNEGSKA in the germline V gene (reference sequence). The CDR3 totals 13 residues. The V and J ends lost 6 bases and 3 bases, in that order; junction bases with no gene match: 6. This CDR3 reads CSAAGTGIYEQYF. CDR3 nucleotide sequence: TGCAGTGCGGCCGGGACAGGGATCTACGAGCAGTACTTC.

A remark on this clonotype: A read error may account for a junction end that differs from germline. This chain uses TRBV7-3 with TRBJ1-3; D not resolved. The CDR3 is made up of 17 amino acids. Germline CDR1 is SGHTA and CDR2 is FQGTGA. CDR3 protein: CASSQDDYPSSGNTIYF. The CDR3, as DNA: TGCGCCAGCAGCCAAGATGACTATCCTAGCTCTGGAAACACCATATATTTT.

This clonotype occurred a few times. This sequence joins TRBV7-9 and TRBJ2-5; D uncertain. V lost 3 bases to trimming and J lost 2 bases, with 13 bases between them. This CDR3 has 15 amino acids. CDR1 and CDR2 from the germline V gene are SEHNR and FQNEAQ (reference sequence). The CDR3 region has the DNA TGTGCCAGCAGCTTGGATTGGGGAAAACAAGAGACCCAGTACTTC. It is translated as CASSLDWGKQETQYF.

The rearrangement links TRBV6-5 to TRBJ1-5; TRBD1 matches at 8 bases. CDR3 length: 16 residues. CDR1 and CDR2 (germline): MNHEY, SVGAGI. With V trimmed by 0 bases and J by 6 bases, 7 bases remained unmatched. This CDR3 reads CASSYSRDRRVQPQHF. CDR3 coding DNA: TGTGCCAGCAGTTACTCGAGGGACAGGAGGGTTCAGCCCCAGCATTTT.

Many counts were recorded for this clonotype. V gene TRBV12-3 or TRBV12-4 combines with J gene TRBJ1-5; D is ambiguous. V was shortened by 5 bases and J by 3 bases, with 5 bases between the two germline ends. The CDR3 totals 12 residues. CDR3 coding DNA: TGTGCCAGCAGTGAGAACAATCAGCCCCAGCATTTT. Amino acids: CASSENNQPQHF.

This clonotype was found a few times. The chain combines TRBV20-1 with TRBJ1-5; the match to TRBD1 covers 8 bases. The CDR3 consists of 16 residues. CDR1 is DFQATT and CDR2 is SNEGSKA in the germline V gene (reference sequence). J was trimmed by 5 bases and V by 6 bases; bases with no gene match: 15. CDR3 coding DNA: TGCAGTGCCCTCACCCGCAGACAGGGGTTGTATCAGCCCCAGCATTTT. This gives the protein CSALTRRQGLYQPQHF.

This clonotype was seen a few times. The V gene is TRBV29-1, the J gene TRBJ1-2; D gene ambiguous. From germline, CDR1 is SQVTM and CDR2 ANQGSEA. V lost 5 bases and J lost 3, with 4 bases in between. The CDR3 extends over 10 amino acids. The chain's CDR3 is CSVPDYGYTF. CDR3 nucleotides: TGCAGCGTTCCTGACTATGGCTACACCTTC.

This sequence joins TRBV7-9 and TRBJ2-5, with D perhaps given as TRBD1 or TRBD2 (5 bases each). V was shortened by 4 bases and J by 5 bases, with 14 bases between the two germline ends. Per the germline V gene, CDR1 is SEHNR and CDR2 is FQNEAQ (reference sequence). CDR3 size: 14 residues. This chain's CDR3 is CASSYLGERETQYF. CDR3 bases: TGTGCCAGCAGCTACCTGGGGGAGCGCGAGACCCAGTACTTC.

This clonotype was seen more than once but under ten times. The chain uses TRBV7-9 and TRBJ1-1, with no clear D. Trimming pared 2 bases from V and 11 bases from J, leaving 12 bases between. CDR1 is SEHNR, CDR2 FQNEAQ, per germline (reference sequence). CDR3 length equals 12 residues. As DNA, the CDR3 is TGTGCCAGCAGCTTATTTGGCGGACCGGCTTTCTTT. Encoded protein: CASSLFGGPAFF.

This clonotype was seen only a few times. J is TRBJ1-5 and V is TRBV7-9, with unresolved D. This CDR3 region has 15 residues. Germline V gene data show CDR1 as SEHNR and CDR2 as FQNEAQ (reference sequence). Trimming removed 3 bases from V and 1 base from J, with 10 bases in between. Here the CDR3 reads CASSFEDGSNQPQHF. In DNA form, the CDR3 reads TGTGCCAGCAGCTTCGAGGACGGGAGCAATCAGCCCCAGCATTTT.

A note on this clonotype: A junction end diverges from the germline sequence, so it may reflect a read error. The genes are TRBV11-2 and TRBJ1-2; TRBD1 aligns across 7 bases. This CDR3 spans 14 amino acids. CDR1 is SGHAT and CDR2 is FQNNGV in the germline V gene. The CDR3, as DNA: TGCGCCAGCAGCCAGAGGACAGGCATCTATGGCTACACCTTC. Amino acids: CASSQRTGIYGYTF.

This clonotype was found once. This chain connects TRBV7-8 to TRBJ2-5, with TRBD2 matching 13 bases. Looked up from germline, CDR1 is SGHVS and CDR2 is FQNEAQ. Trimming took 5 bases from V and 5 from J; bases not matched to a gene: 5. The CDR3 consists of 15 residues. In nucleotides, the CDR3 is TGTGCCAGCAGCAGTCGGACTAGCGGGAGTGAGACCCAGTACTTC. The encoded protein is CASSSRTSGSETQYF. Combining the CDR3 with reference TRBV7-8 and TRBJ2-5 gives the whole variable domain GAGVSQSPRYKVAKRGQDVALRCDPISGHVSLFWYQQALGQGPEFLTYFQNEAQLDKSGLPSDRFFAERPEGSVSTLKIQRTQQEDSAVYLCASSSRTSGSETQYFGPGTRLLVL.